The rows below give T cell receptor beta chains drawn from one sample of a study of OX40 agonist ivuxolimab in advanced cancers. Here immunoSEQ multiplex PCR was the method, and the copy in TCRdb shows in-frame clones only, minus some. The table records more than 50,000 clones, 90% of them present only once. The sample here was CD4+ or CD8+ T cells sorted from blood, taken in a trial of the OX40 agonist ivuxolimab. Source of these receptors: an adult with an advanced solid tumor such as melanoma, head and neck, liver or kidney cancer. CDR3s include the opening cysteine and the closing phenylalanine or tryptophan. The D gene is left open where the match is weak. The size of a clone is reported for some rows only, either as once, few or many, or as a class for expanded clones.

TRBJ1-4,NA,NA,TRBV19,18,CASSLSAVSLGTNEKLFF,TGTGCCAGTAGCCTTAGTGCGGTGAGCCTCGGGACTAATGAAAAACTGTTTTTT
TRBJ2-3,NA,NA,TRBV7-6,17,CASSSRGGKPNTDTQYF,TGTGCCAGCAGCTCGAGAGGGGGGAAACCAAACACAGATACGCAGTATTTT
TRBJ2-2,NA,NA,TRBV19,17,CASRGGVAVGRTGELFF,TGTGCCAGTAGGGGTGGAGTAGCGGTTGGACGCACCGGGGAGCTGTTTTTT
TRBJ2-2,NA,NA,TRBV15,13,CATSRVWTGELFF,TGTGCCACCAGCAGAGTGTGGACCGGGGAGCTGTTTTTT
TRBJ1-5,TRBD1,NA,TRBV5-6,15,CASSLRTGPNQPQHF,TGTGCCAGCAGCTTACGGACAGGCCCCAATCAGCCCCAGCATTTT
TRBJ1-3,NA,NA,TRBV7-9,14,CASSLSFSGNTIYF,TGTGCCAGCAGCTTATCGTTTTCTGGAAACACCATATATTTT
TRBJ2-7,TRBD2,NA,TRBV28,13,CASSYGGMYEQYF,TGTGCCAGCAGTTACGGGGGGATGTACGAGCAGTACTTC
TRBJ1-5,NA,NA,TRBV7-9,14,CASSPRTSPGPQHF,TGTGCCAGCAGCCCTAGGACGTCTCCAGGGCCCCAGCATTTT
TRBJ1-3,NA,NA,TRBV9,18,CASSVYWAGTNSGNTIYF,TGTGCCAGCAGCGTATACTGGGCAGGAACCAACTCTGGAAACACCATATATTTT
TRBJ1-6,NA,NA,TRBV2,14,CASSRANLNSPLHF,TGTGCCAGCAGCCGGGCCAATCTCAATTCACCCCTCCACTTT
TRBJ1-1,NA,NA,TRBV29-1,13,CSVLWHANTEAFF,TGCAGCGTTCTCTGGCATGCGAACACTGAAGCTTTCTTT
TRBJ1-6,NA,few,TRBV6-5,15,CASSSEGRSRRPLHF,TGTGCCAGCAGTTCGGAGGGCCGGAGTAGGAGACCCCTCCACTTT
TRBJ2-3,TRBD2,NA,TRBV5-1,16,CATAKASGSSTDTQYF,TGCGCCACCGCTAAGGCTAGCGGGAGTAGCACAGATACGCAGTATTTT
TRBJ1-6,NA,NA,TRBV5-4,16,CASSAGAGPRNSPLHF,TGTGCCAGCAGCGCCGGGGCCGGACCCAGGAATTCACCCCTCCACTTT
TRBJ1-2,NA,NA,TRBV14,16,CASSQGWGATNYGYTF,TGTGCCAGCAGCCAAGGGTGGGGGGCTACTAACTATGGCTACACCTTC
TRBJ2-2,TRBD2,NA,TRBV19,19,CASSIRRTSGGSNTGELFF,TGTGCCAGTAGCATTCGTAGGACTAGCGGGGGGTCGAACACCGGGGAGCTGTTTTTT
TRBJ2-3,NA,NA,TRBV5-1,17,CASSFFPQGEGADTQYF,TGCGCCAGCAGCTTTTTTCCTCAGGGAGAGGGTGCAGATACGCAGTATTTT
TRBJ2-6,NA,NA,TRBV11-1,15,CASSSGRTGANVLTF,TGTGCCAGCAGCTCCGGGAGAACTGGGGCCAACGTCCTGACTTTC
TRBJ1-1,TRBD1,NA,TRBV29-1,14,CSVTDRGGNTEAFF,TGCAGCGTTACCGACAGGGGTGGGAACACTGAAGCTTTCTTT
TRBJ1-6,NA,NA,TRBV7-3,15,CASSPHPIPNSPLHF,TGTGCCAGCAGCCCTCACCCTATCCCTAATTCACCCCTCCACTTT
TRBJ2-3,NA,NA,TRBV11-2,13,CASSLSRGDTQYF,TGTGCCAGCAGCTTAAGCCGCGGGGATACGCAGTATTTT
TRBJ2-5,NA,NA,TRBV19,13,CASKELTQETQYF,TGTGCCAGTAAAGAGCTCACCCAAGAGACCCAGTACTTC
TRBJ1-4,NA,once,TRBV2,12,CASSQGYEKLFF,TGTGCCAGCTCACAGGGTTACGAAAAACTGTTTTTT
TRBJ2-1,NA,few,TRBV6-4,13,CASSEEARDQQFF,TGTGCCAGCAGTGAAGAGGCCCGGGACCAGCAGTTCTTC
TRBJ2-1,TRBD2,once,TRBV27,13,CASSLTLAGEQFF,TGTGCCAGCAGTTTAACCCTAGCGGGAGAACAGTTCTTC
TRBJ2-2,TRBD1,NA,TRBV6-1,15,CASPTGQGLSGELFF,TGTGCCAGCCCAACCGGACAGGGGCTGTCCGGGGAGCTGTTTTTT
TRBJ2-1,NA,NA,TRBV18,12,CASSPHGNEQFF,TGTGCCAGCTCACCACATGGGAACGAGCAGTTCTTC
TRBJ1-1,TRBD1,NA,TRBV6-5,15,CASNPQGGSGVEAFF,TGTGCCAGCAACCCCCAAGGGGGCTCAGGTGTTGAAGCTTTCTTT
TRBJ2-2,TRBD2,NA,TRBV10-3,18,CAISGAGGQGTNTGELFF,TGTGCCATCAGTGGTGCGGGAGGGCAGGGAACCAACACCGGGGAGCTGTTTTTT
TRBJ1-5,NA,NA,TRBV6-5,13,CASSFNSNQPQHF,TGTGCCAGCAGCTTCAATAGCAATCAGCCCCAGCATTTT
TRBJ2-7,NA,NA,TRBV29-1,13,CSVEMELSYEQYF,TGCAGCGTTGAAATGGAGCTTTCATACGAGCAGTACTTC
TRBJ1-3,NA,NA,TRBV6-5,14,CASTIGGSGNTIYF,TGTGCCAGCACCATAGGGGGGTCTGGAAACACCATATATTTT
TRBJ2-2,NA,NA,TRBV5-1,16,CASSLETQANTGELFF,TGCGCCAGCAGCTTGGAGACACAGGCGAACACCGGGGAGCTGTTTTTT
TRBJ1-1,NA,NA,TRBV11-3,17,CASSLDLWVGLNTEAFF,TGTGCCAGCAGCTTAGATCTTTGGGTAGGGTTGAACACTGAAGCTTTCTTT
TRBJ1-1,TRBD1,NA,TRBV10-3,15,CAISDAGTGITEAFF,TGTGCCATCAGTGACGCCGGGACAGGGATCACTGAAGCTTTCTTT
TRBJ2-7,TRBD1,NA,TRBV6-1,14,CASSRGQGTYEQYF,TGTGCCAGCAGTAGGGGACAGGGGACCTACGAGCAGTACTTC
TRBJ2-5,TRBD2,NA,TRBV9,16,CASSVGGSGSGKTQYF,TGTGCCAGCAGCGTAGGTGGTAGCGGGAGCGGAAAGACCCAGTACTTC
TRBJ2-6,TRBD1,NA,TRBV18,19,CASSFVSGTGGSGANVLTF,TGTGCCAGCTCATTCGTCTCCGGGACAGGGGGCTCTGGGGCCAACGTCCTGACTTTC
TRBJ1-4,NA,NA,TRBV5-1,15,CASSSGGEANEKLFF,TGCGCCAGCAGCTCGGGGGGCGAAGCTAATGAAAAACTGTTTTTT
TRBJ1-2,TRBD1,NA,TRBV5-1,14,CASSGGQGGYGYTF,TGCGCCAGCAGCGGAGGACAGGGCGGCTATGGCTACACCTTC
TRBJ2-2,TRBD2,NA,TRBV19,15,CASLSAGGRTGELFF,TGTGCCAGTCTTTCCGCGGGGGGGCGTACCGGGGAGCTGTTTTTT
TRBJ2-1,NA,NA,TRBV18,17,CASSPPLQTSSYNEQFF,TGTGCCAGCTCACCACCCCTACAGACGAGCTCCTACAATGAGCAGTTCTTC
TRBJ2-7,TRBD1,once,TRBV7-9,12,CASSWDSYEQYF,TGTGCCAGCAGCTGGGACAGTTACGAGCAGTACTTC
TRBJ2-5,TRBD2,NA,TRBV11-2,15,CASSSGLADQETQYF,TGTGCCAGCAGCTCCGGACTAGCCGACCAAGAGACCCAGTACTTC
TRBJ2-2,NA,NA,TRBV4-3,16,CASSRDSKSNTGELFF,TGCGCCAGCAGCCGAGACAGTAAGTCGAACACCGGGGAGCTGTTTTTT
TRBJ2-5,TRBD1,NA,TRBV7-9,15,CASSEGQGPERAQYF,TGTGCCAGCAGCGAGGGACAGGGGCCGGAAAGGGCCCAGTACTTC
TRBJ1-1,NA,NA,TRBV10-3,15,CAISEGGQMNTEAFF,TGTGCCATCAGTGAGGGAGGACAGATGAACACTGAAGCTTTCTTT
TRBJ2-7,NA,NA,TRBV5-5,16,CASSLVWTSFSYEQYF,TGTGCCAGCAGCTTGGTTTGGACCAGCTTCTCCTACGAGCAGTACTTC
TRBJ1-2,TRBD1,NA,TRBV4-3,16,CASSQVGQGGRGGYTF,TGCGCCAGCAGCCAAGTGGGCCAGGGGGGAAGGGGTGGCTACACCTTC
TRBJ1-1,NA,NA,TRBV10-3,14,CAISESRVNTEAFF,TGTGCCATCAGTGAGAGCAGAGTGAACACTGAAGCTTTCTTT
TRBJ2-7,NA,NA,TRBV28,18,CASRRRGPIARIGYEQYF,TGTGCCAGCAGACGCCGGGGGCCGATAGCGAGAATTGGCTACGAGCAGTACTTC
TRBJ1-2,NA,NA,TRBV27,13,CASSPRGSHGYTF,TGTGCCAGCAGCCCGAGGGGGAGTCATGGCTACACCTTC
TRBJ2-5,TRBD2,NA,TRBV18,16,CASSPLPSGNQETQYF,TGTGCCAGCTCACCACTGCCTAGCGGGAACCAAGAGACCCAGTACTTC
TRBJ2-3,TRBD1,NA,TRBV6-4,14,CASSRDSSTDTQYF,TGTGCCAGCAGCCGGGACAGCAGCACAGATACGCAGTATTTT
TRBJ2-5,NA,NA,TRBV29-1,10,CSVGEGAQYF,TGCAGCGTTGGAGAGGGAGCCCAGTACTTC